The sequence of this TCR beta chain was determined in a study of blood T cell repertoires in COVID-19 (dated by TCRdb to about 2020). About the investigation overall: Samples from collaborators originated in the United States, Italy and Spain and spanned both the acute and convalescent phases of COVID-19. Nearly every sample came with metadata listing a de-identified subject ID, COVID-19 status, age in years and sex. The repertoires were released in a freely available public database meant as a resource for research on the immune response to SARS-CoV-2. Where available, HLA class I and class II types were taken from metadata supplied by the sample provider and were not determined by assay-based typing. The prospective study material was composed of cDNA or gDNA derived from T cells, B-cell-depleted T cells, or PBMCs. The samples were drawn from the first 160 participants of the ongoing ImmuneRACE study and from about 1,200 subjects provided by 6 global collaborators. The dataset comprised deeply sampled blood TCRbeta repertoires from subjects exposed to, actively infected with, or recovered from COVID-19. The paper's findings and limits, for the study overall: The quantity of clinical and demographic metadata differed by source and by participant and was supplied without curation.

CDR1 and CDR2 were assigned from the germline V gene as KGHSH and LQKENI. V is clipped by 0 bases and J by 5 bases, and the sequence between their germline boundaries is 10 bases long. Including cysteine and phenylalanine, the CDR3 has 14 amino acids. Of the read, only the CDR3 DNA is kept; its 42 bases are in frame from base 1. TCRbeta CDR3 regions were amplified from genomic DNA using the immunoSEQ Assay, a bias-controlled multiplex PCR. The published analysis was carried out like this. The number of nucleated cells in each sample was estimated from the amplification of reference gene primers within the assay. To quantify the absolute abundance of each unique TCRbeta CDR3 rearrangement, sequence reads were collapsed and filtered. For each sample, productive Simpson clonality was calculated as the square root of Simpson's diversity index over productive rearrangements. The table was pulled from immuneACCESS by TCRdb, which kept in-frame rearrangements only. Such tables lose some clones; where checked, under half of the loss comes from unresolved V genes, and the rest has no known cause. V, J and clone size derive from that table, while D and trimming were established from the DNA sequence. In this sample the table shows some 200,000 clones, 70% to 85% of which occur a single time. Together, the top ten hold 5.2% of the sample.

Points on this clone: No cognate antigen has been identified for it. No much larger clone exists at a distance of one base, and base qualities are not known.

Participants in the prospective study were aged about 18 to 95 years, lived in about two dozen United States geographic areas, and enrolled through a virtual design. Cohort assignment in the prospective study relied on participant-reported clinical history from a screening survey and a study questionnaire. Each participant in the prospective study had whole blood, serum and a nasopharyngeal or oropharyngeal swab collected by mobile phlebotomists. Prospective study participants could optionally give additional blood draws and questionnaires over a 2-month period. Before DNA extraction, blood samples from the prospective study were shipped at room temperature or frozen.

The receptor's source is a woman aged 55-70 years with acute COVID-19. Recombination connected TRBV18 to TRBJ2-5; TRBD1 is a possible D gene, resting on 5 matching bases. The specimen was PBMCs or T cells enriched from blood (not recorded which). The CDR3 reads CASSPPGLGETQYF. At the DNA level, the sequence is TGTGCCAGCTCACCACCGGGGCTAGGGGAGACCCAGTACTTC. This CDR3, with the reference TRBV18 and TRBJ2-5 proteins standing in past its ends, gives the full variable domain NAGVMQNPRHLVRRRGQEARLRCSPMKGHSHVYWYRQLPEEGLKFMVYLQKENIIDESGMPKERFSAEFPKEGPSILRIQQVVRGDSAAYFCASSPPGLGETQYFGPGTRLLVL.